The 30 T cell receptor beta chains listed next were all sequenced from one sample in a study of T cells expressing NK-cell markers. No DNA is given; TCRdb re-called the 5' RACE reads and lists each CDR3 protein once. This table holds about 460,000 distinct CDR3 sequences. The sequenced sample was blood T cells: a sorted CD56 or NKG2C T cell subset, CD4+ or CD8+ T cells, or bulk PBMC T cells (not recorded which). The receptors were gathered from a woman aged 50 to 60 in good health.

The chain's CDR3 is CASSVGTSGTSYTDTQYF. The chain carries TRBV9 and TRBJ2-3; TCRdb indicates TRBD2, and absent DNA this call remains unverified. The germline CDR1 and CDR2 sequences are SGDLS and YYNGEE. This CDR3 is built from 18 residues.

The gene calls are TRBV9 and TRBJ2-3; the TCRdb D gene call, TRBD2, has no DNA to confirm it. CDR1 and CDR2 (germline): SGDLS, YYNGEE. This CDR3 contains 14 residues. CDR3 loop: CASSVRESPDTQYF.

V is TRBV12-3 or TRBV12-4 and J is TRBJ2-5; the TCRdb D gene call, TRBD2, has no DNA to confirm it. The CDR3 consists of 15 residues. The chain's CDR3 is CASSLAGTSRETQYF.

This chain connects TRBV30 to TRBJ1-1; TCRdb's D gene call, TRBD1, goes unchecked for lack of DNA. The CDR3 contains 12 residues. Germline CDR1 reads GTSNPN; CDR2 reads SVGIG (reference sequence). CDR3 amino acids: CAWFRGSTEAFF. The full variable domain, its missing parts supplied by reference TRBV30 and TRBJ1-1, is SQTIHQWPATLVQPVGSPLSLECTVEGTSNPNLYWYRQAAGRGLQLLFYSVGIGQISSEVPQNLSASRPQDRQFILSSKKLLLSDSGFYLCAWFRGSTEAFFGQGTRLTVV.

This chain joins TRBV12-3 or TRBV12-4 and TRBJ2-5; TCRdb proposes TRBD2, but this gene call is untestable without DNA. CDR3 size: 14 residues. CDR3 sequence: CASSYRGGRETQYF.

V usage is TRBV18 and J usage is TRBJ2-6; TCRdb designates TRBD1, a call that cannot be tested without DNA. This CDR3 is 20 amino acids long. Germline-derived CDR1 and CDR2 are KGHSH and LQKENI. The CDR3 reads CASSPLAVSGAHSGANVLTF.

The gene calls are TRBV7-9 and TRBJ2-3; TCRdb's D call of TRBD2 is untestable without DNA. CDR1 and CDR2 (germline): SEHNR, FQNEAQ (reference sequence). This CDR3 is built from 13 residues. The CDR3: CASRDLSGTTQYF.

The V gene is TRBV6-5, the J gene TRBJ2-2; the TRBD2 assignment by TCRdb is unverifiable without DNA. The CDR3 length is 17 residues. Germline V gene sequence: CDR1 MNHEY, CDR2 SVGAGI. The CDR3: CASRTHSGREGTGELFF.

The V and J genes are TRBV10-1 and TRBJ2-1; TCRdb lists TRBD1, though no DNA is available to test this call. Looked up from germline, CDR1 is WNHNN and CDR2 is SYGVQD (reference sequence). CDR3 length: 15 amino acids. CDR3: CASTAPGTHRNEQFF.

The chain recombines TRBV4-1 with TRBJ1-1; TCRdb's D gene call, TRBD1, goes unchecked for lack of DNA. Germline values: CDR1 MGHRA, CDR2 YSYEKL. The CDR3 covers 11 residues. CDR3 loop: CASSRAGYTFF.

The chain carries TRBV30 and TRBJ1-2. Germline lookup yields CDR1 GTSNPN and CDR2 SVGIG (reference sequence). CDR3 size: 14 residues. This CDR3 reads CAWGVGTPNYGYTF. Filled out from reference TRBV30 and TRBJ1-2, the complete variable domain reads SQTIHQWPATLVQPVGSPLSLECTVEGTSNPNLYWYRQAAGRGLQLLFYSVGIGQISSEVPQNLSASRPQDRQFILSSKKLLLSDSGFYLCAWGVGTPNYGYTFGSGTRLTVV.

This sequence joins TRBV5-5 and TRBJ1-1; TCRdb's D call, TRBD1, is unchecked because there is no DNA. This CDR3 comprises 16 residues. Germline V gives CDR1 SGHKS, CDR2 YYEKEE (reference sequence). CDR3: CASSSQGALVNTEAFF.

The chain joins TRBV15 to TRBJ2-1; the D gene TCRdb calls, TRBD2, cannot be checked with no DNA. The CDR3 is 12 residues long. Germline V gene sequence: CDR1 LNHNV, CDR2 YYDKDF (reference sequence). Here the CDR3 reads CATRGAEFEQFF.

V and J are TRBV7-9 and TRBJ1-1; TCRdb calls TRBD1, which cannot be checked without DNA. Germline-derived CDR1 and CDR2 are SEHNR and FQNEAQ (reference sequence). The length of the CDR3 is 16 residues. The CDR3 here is CASSLVLMGHGTEAFF.

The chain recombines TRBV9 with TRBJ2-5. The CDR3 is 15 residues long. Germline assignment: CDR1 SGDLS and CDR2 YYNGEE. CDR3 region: CASSVASASIGTQYF.

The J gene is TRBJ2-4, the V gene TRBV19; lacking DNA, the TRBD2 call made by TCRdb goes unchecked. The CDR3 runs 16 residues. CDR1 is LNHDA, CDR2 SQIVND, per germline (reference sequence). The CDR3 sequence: CASSIPQDTGVNIQYF. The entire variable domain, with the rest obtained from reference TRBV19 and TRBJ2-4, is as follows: DGGITQSPKYLFRKEGQNVTLSCEQNLNHDAMYWYRQDPGQGLRLIYYSQIVNDFQKGDIAEGYSVSREKKESFPLTVTSAQKNPTAFYLCASSIPQDTGVNIQYFGAGTRLSVL.

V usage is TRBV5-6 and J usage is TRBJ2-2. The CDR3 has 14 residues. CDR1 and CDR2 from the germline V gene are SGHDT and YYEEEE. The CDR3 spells CASSLGWGTGELFF. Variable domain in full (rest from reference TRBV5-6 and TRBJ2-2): DAGVTQSPTHLIKTRGQQVTLRCSPKSGHDTVSWYQQALGQGPQFIFQYYEEEERQRGNFPDRFSGHQFPNYSSELNVNALLLGDSALYLCASSLGWGTGELFFGEGSRLTVL.

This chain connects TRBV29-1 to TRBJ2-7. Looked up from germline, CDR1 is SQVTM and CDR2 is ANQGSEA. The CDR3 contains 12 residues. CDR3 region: CSVVQSSYEQYF.

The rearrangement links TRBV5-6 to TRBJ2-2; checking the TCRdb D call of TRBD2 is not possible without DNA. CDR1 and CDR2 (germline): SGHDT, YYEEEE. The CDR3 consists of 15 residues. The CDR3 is CASSSSGINTGELFF.

CDR3 region: CASSQDKTQGGRAVYNEQFF. This chain joins TRBV3-1 and TRBJ2-1; TCRdb indicates TRBD2, and absent DNA this call remains unverified. The CDR3 loop spans 20 amino acids. Germline-derived CDR1 and CDR2 are LGHDT and YNNKEL (reference sequence).

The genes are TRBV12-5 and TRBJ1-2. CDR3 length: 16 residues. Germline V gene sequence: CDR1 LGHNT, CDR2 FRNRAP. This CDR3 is CASGLVPNGEGHGYTF.

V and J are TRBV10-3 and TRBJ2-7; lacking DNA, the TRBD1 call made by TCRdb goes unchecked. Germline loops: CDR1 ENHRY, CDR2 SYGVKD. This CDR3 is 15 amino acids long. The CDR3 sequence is CAISTTGTGSYEQYF.

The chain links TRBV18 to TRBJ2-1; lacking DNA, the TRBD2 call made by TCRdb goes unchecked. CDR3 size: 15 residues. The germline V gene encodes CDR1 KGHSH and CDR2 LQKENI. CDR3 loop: CASSPPSTSGNEQFF.

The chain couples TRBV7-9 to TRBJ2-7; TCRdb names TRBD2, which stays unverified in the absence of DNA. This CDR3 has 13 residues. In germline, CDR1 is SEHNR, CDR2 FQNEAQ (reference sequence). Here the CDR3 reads CASSRELGYEQYF.

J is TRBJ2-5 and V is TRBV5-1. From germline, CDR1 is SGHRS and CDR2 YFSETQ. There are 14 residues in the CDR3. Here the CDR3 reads CASGIGGVGETQYF.

CDR3 sequence reads: CASSQPSGRDDTGELFF. The J gene is TRBJ2-2, the V gene TRBV4-1; the D call of TRBD2 rests on TCRdb alone, since no DNA is present to check it. The CDR3 extends over 17 amino acids. Germline CDR1 MGHRA, CDR2 YSYEKL.

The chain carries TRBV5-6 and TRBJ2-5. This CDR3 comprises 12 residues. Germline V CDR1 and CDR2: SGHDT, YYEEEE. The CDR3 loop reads CASSYARETQYF.

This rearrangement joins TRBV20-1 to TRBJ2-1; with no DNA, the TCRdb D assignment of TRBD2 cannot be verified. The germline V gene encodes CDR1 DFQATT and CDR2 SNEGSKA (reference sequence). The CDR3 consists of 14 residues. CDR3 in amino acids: CSAPAVAGDNEQFF.

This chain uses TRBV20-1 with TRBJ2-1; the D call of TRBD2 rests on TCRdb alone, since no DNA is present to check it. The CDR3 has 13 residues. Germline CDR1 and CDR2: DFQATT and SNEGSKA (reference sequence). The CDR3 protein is CSAFGTSEREQFF.

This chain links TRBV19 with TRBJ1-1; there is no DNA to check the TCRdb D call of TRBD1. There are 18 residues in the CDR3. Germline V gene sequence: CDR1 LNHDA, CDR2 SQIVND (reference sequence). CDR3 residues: CASSIMFALQGSSSEAFF.